These T cell receptor beta chains were read from a single sample in a study of blood T cell repertoires in COVID-19. The repertoire was sequenced with immunoSEQ multiplex PCR; TCRdb's copy has only in-frame clones and lacks some. The table has approximately 37,000 clones, about 89% seen once. Sequences were obtained from peripheral blood. These receptors were taken from a man older than 75 with active COVID-19. The CDR3 runs from the conserved cysteine through the conserved F or W. Fields, in order: V gene, D gene, clone size, J gene, CDR3 DNA, CDR3 protein. D genes are given only for firm matches. Only some rows state a clone size, as once, few, many or a class for expanded clones.

V gene: TRBV6-5; D gene: -; clone size: -; J gene: TRBJ2-2; CDR3 DNA: TGTGCCTCATTTCTAGGCGCCGGGGAGCTGTTTTTT; CDR3 protein: CASFLGAGELFF
V gene: TRBV3-1/TRBV3-2; D gene: TRBD2; clone size: -; J gene: TRBJ2-7; CDR3 DNA: TGTGCCAGCAGCCCCGGACTAGCGGGATCATACGAGCAGTACTTC; CDR3 protein: CASSPGLAGSYEQYF
V gene: TRBV6-4; D gene: -; clone size: -; J gene: TRBJ2-7; CDR3 DNA: TGTGCCAGCAGTGACCCGAGAGGTCCCACCTACGAGCAGTACTTC; CDR3 protein: CASSDPRGPTYEQYF
V gene: TRBV3-1/TRBV3-2; D gene: TRBD2; clone size: -; J gene: TRBJ2-3; CDR3 DNA: TGTGCCAGCAGCCCGACTAGCGGGAGTGGTACAGATACGCAGTATTTT; CDR3 protein: CASSPTSGSGTDTQYF
V gene: TRBV19; D gene: -; clone size: -; J gene: TRBJ1-3; CDR3 DNA: TGTGCCAGTAGCCACTCCGGGGGGACTGGAAACACCATATATTTT; CDR3 protein: CASSHSGGTGNTIYF
V gene: TRBV28; D gene: TRBD2; clone size: -; J gene: TRBJ2-2; CDR3 DNA: TGTGCCAGCACGGAGCGGGGGAGGAACACCGGGGAGCTGTTTTTT; CDR3 protein: CASTERGRNTGELFF
V gene: TRBV11-2; D gene: TRBD1; clone size: -; J gene: TRBJ1-4; CDR3 DNA: TGTGCCAGCAGCTCCCGACAGGGTGCAACTAATGAAAAACTGTTTTTT; CDR3 protein: CASSSRQGATNEKLFF
V gene: TRBV19; D gene: -; clone size: -; J gene: TRBJ1-2; CDR3 DNA: TGTGCCAGTACTCTCAGGGAAGGCTATGGCTACACCTTC; CDR3 protein: CASTLREGYGYTF
V gene: TRBV21-1; D gene: -; clone size: -; J gene: TRBJ2-7; CDR3 DNA: TGTGGAGGGGCGGCGGGACTAGCGGGAGGAGTTGATTCCTACGAGCAGTACTTC; CDR3 protein: CGGAAGLAGGVDSYEQYF
V gene: TRBV18; D gene: -; clone size: -; J gene: TRBJ2-6; CDR3 DNA: TGTGCCAGCTCACCACCGTCGGTTCGGGGTCTGGGGGCCAACGTCCTGACTTTC; CDR3 protein: CASSPPSVRGLGANVLTF
V gene: TRBV7-2; D gene: -; clone size: -; J gene: TRBJ1-5; CDR3 DNA: TGTGCCAGCAGCGTGCAGGGAGGTGGCAATCAGCCCCAGCATTTT; CDR3 protein: CASSVQGGGNQPQHF
V gene: TRBV7-9; D gene: -; clone size: -; J gene: TRBJ1-4; CDR3 DNA: TGTGCCAGCAGCTTTAGTCCATACGGAGGCGAAAAACTGTTTTTT; CDR3 protein: CASSFSPYGGEKLFF
V gene: TRBV6-5; D gene: TRBD1; clone size: -; J gene: TRBJ2-5; CDR3 DNA: TGTGCCAGCAGCCATGGACAGGGCCAGACCCAGTACTTC; CDR3 protein: CASSHGQGQTQYF
V gene: TRBV5-1; D gene: TRBD2; clone size: -; J gene: TRBJ2-1; CDR3 DNA: TGCGCCAGCAGCTTGGCGATCGAGTGGGGGGGTGAGCAGTTCTTC; CDR3 protein: CASSLAIEWGGEQFF
V gene: TRBV5-6; D gene: -; clone size: few; J gene: TRBJ1-5; CDR3 DNA: TGTGCCAGCAGCGGGCAGAATCAGCCCCAGCATTTT; CDR3 protein: CASSGQNQPQHF
V gene: TRBV18; D gene: -; clone size: -; J gene: TRBJ1-2; CDR3 DNA: TGTGCCAGCTCGGTTACCGGGACACCGTACGCCCCTAACTATGGCTACACCTTC; CDR3 protein: CASSVTGTPYAPNYGYTF